What follows are 5 T cell receptor beta chains derived from one specimen sequenced in a study of cytotoxic CD8 clonotypes in ibrutinib-treated CLL. TCRdb keeps only in-frame clones here, not all; method: immunoSEQ multiplex PCR. Here the sample spans about 310,000 clones, roughly 85% being singletons. The specimen comprised PBMCs, sampled before ibrutinib treatment. Receptor source: a human donor with chronic lymphocytic leukemia.

The chain is built from TRBV11-2 and TRBJ2-1; 11 positions match TRBD1. The CDR3 is made up of 15 amino acids. The V and J ends lost 6 bases and 3 bases, in that order; junction bases with no gene match: 4. Germline CDR1 reads SGHAT; CDR2 reads FQNNGV. In DNA, the CDR3 is TGTGCCAGCAGAAGGACAGGGGGCGACTACAATGAGCAGTTCTTC. This gives the protein CASRRTGGDYNEQFF.

This clone was recorded once. V is TRBV6-5 and J is TRBJ1-1, with no clear D. Looked up from germline, CDR1 is MNHEY and CDR2 is SVGAGI. The CDR3 is 11 amino acids. V lost 3 bases to trimming and J lost 8 bases, with 7 bases between them. The CDR3 bases are TGTGCCAGCAGTTATTTATACGAAGCTTTCTTT. Translating gives CASSYLYEAFF.

This clone was observed a handful of times. V and J are TRBV29-1 and TRBJ1-2; D is unresolved. Germline V gene lookup returns CDR1 SQVTM and CDR2 ANQGSEA. This CDR3 comprises 12 residues. The V end lost 6 bases, the J end lost 10 bases, and 18 bases lay between the germline ends. CDR3 region: CSVEMLGIDYTF. CDR3 bases: TGCAGCGTCGAGATGTTGGGCATAGACTACACCTTC. The full variable domain, rest sourced from reference TRBV29-1 and TRBJ1-2, is SAVISQKPSRDICQRGTSLTIQCQVDSQVTMMFWYRQQPGQSLTLIATANQGSEATYESGFVIDKFPISRPNLTFSTLTVSNMSPEDSSIYLCSVEMLGIDYTFGSGTRLTVV.

A few counts support this clone. The chain carries TRBV6-5 and TRBJ1-5, with TRBD1 matching 9 bases. The junction had 3 bases not matched to a gene; V was cut back by 6 bases and J by 6 bases. Germline CDR1 reads MNHEY; CDR2 reads SVGAGI. The CDR3 contains 13 residues. The CDR3 is CASSRTGVQPQHF. The CDR3 DNA follows: TGTGCCAGCAGCAGGACAGGGGTTCAGCCCCAGCATTTT.

This sequence joins TRBV28 and TRBJ2-7, with 7 bases identical to TRBD2. V lost 0 bases, J lost 4 bases, and 9 bases stayed unmatched. The CDR3 is 16 amino acids. Germline loops: CDR1 MDHEN, CDR2 SYDVKM. The CDR3 bases are TGTGCCAGCAGTTTATGGTTCGGAGGGGAGGGTTACGAGCAGTACTTC. Encoded protein: CASSLWFGGEGYEQYF.